Listed below are T cell receptor beta chains from one sample, sequenced in a study of preoperative IRX-2 immunotherapy in early breast cancer. Assay used: immunoSEQ multiplex PCR; TCRdb lists only in-frame clones, some missing. The sample comprises about 19,000 clones, roughly 80% of which are singletons, and approximately 1.1% rests with the top ten. The sample in question was lymph node tissue, obtained after IRX-2 immunotherapy. Receptor source: a human donor with breast cancer. Both conserved end residues are part of each CDR3. D genes are given only for firm matches. Size tells how often a clone was seen (once, few, many) or the class of an expanded clone, and some rows leave it out.

.	.	TRBV10-1	TRBJ2-5	TGCGCCAGCAGTGAGCAAGGGACGGAGCTGGCCCAGTACTTC	CASSEQGTELAQYF
.	.	TRBV29-1	TRBJ2-2	TGCAGCGTGTCATACACATCAGGTTTACCCACCGGGGAGCTGTTTTTT	CSVSYTSGLPTGELFF
.	TRBD2	TRBV2	TRBJ2-5	TGTGCCAGCAGGCCGGGACTAGCTAGCGAGACCCAGTACTTC	CASRPGLASETQYF
.	.	TRBV30	TRBJ1-6	TGTGCCGTGGATCTGGGGTCCTATAATTCACCCCTCCACTTT	CAVDLGSYNSPLHF
.	.	TRBV18	TRBJ2-7	TGTGCCAGCTCACCTAGTGCCTACGAGCAGTACTTC	CASSPSAYEQYF
.	TRBD1	TRBV23-1	TRBJ1-1	TGCGCCAGCAGCAGGGACAGAGCGAACACTGAAGCTTTCTTT	CASSRDRANTEAFF
.	TRBD2	TRBV6-8	TRBJ2-5	TGTGCCAGCAGTCGGCCTAGCGGGGGGGAGGAGACCCAGTACTTC	CASSRPSGGEETQYF
.	TRBD1	TRBV15	TRBJ2-7	TGTGCCACCAGCAATGGCGGGACAGGCTCCTACGAGCAGTACTTC	CATSNGGTGSYEQYF
.	TRBD1	TRBV18	TRBJ1-2	TGTGCCAGCTCACCACCGGGACAGGGGGCCTATGGCTACACCTTC	CASSPPGQGAYGYTF
.	.	TRBV28	TRBJ2-4	TGTGCCAGCACTAATCCTCCATTAGCCAAAAACATTCAGTACTTC	CASTNPPLAKNIQYF
.	.	TRBV7-5	TRBJ1-1	TGTGCCAGCAGCTTAGATACCAACCGGGGGACTGAAGCTTTCTTT	CASSLDTNRGTEAFF
.	.	TRBV14	TRBJ1-1	TGTGCCAGCAGCCGTATGGGTGAGAACACTGAAGCTTTCTTT	CASSRMGENTEAFF
once	.	TRBV6-8	TRBJ2-2	TGTGCCAGCTACTTGGGGGGAACGAACACCGGGGAGCTGTTTTTT	CASYLGGTNTGELFF
.	.	TRBV6-8	TRBJ2-1	TGTGCCAGCAACGGGGGGCGGATCTACAATGAGCAGTTCTTC	CASNGGRIYNEQFF
.	.	TRBV18	TRBJ2-5	TGTGCCAGCTCGTCGGGGCAGGCGTCTGAGACCCAGTACTTC	CASSSGQASETQYF
once	TRBD2	TRBV7-6	TRBJ2-7	TGTGCCAGCAGCTTGGGGACTAGTATTTCCTACGAGCAGTACTTC	CASSLGTSISYEQYF
.	TRBD1	TRBV18	TRBJ1-1	TGTGCCAGCTCACCTACGACAGGGGGGAGAATGAACACTGAAGCTTTCTTT	CASSPTTGGRMNTEAFF
.	.	TRBV12-5	TRBJ2-1	TGTGCTAGTGGTTTGGGGTTAGATCAGGGAGGCTCCTACAATGAGCAGTTCTTC	CASGLGLDQGGSYNEQFF
.	TRBD2	TRBV29-1	TRBJ2-3	TGCAGCGATGCGACTAGCGGACAACCGGGAGATACGCAGTATTTT	CSDATSGQPGDTQYF
.	.	TRBV29-1	TRBJ2-3	TGCAGCGTTGAAGATCTTTTGGAAGGGAACACAGATACGCAGTATTTT	CSVEDLLEGNTDTQYF
.	.	TRBV6-7	TRBJ1-3	TGTGCCAGCAGGGAAGCAAACACCATATATTTT	CASREANTIYF
.	.	TRBV6-8	TRBJ1-4	TGTGCCAGCAGTGTCGATGGCAGAGAGAATGAAAAACTGTTTTTT	CASSVDGRENEKLFF